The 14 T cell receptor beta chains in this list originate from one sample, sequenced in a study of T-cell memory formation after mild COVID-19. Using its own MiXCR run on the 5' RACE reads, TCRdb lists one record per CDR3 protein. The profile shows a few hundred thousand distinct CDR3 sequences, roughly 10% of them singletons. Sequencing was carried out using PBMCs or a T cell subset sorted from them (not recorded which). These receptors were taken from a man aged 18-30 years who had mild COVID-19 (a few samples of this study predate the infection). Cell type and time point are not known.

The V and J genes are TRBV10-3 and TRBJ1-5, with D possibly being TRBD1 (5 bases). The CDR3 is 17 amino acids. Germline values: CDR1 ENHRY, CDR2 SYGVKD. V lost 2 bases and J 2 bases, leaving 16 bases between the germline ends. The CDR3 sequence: CAISERGGAEGNQPQHF. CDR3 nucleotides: TGTGCCATCAGTGAGCGGGGAGGGGCTGAGGGCAATCAGCCCCAGCATTTT.

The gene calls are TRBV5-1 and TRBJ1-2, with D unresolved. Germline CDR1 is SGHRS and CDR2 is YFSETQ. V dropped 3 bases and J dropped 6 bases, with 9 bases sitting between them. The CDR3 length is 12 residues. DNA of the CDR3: TGCGCCAGCAGCTCCCAGGAGGATGGCTACACCTTC. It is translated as CASSSQEDGYTF.

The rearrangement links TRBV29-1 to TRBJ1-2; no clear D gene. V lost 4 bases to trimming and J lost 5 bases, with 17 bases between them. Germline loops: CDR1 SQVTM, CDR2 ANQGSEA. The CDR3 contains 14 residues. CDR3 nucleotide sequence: TGCAGCGTTGCTGGGCACCTCTCGATGTATGGCTACACCTTC. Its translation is CSVAGHLSMYGYTF.

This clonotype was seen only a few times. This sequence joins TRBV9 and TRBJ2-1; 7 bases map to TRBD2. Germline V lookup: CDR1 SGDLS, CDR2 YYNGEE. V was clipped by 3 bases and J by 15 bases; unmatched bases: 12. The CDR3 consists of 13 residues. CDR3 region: CASSGPGRGTGFF. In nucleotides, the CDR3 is TGTGCCAGCAGCGGCCCGGGGCGGGGGACGGGGTTCTTC.

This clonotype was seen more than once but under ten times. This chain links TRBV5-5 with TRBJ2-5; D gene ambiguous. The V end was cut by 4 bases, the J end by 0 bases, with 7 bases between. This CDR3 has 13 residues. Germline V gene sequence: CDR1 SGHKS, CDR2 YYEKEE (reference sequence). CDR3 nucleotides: TGTGCCAGCAGCGGCAGTTACCAAGAGACCCAGTACTTC. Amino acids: CASSGSYQETQYF.

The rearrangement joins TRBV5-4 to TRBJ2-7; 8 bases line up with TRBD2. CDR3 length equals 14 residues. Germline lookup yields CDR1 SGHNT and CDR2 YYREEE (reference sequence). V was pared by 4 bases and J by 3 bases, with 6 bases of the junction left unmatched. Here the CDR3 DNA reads TGTGCCAGCAGCGCGGGACTAGTTAACTACGAGCAGTACTTC. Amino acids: CASSAGLVNYEQYF.

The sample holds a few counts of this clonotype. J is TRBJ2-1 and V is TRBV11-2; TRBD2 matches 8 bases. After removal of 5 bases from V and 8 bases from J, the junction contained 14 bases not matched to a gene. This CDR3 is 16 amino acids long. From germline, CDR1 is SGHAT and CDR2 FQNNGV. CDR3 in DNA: TGTGCCAGCAGCACGTTAGCGGGGCCCTCCTCGCATGAGCAGTTCTTC. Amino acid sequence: CASSTLAGPSSHEQFF.

The CDR3 region is CALRGFSTDTQYF. The CDR3 nucleotides read TGTGCTCTCCGGGGCTTTAGCACAGATACGCAGTATTTT. The chain combines TRBV6-1 with TRBJ2-3, with D possibly called TRBD1 or TRBD2 (5 bases each). Germline values: CDR1 MNHNS, CDR2 SASEGT. The CDR3 has 13 residues.

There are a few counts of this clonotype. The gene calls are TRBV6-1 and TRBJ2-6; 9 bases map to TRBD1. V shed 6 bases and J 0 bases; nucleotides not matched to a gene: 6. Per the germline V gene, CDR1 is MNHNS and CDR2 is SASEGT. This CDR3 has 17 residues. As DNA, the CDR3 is TGTGCCAGCAGCCCCGGGACAGGGATCTCTGGGGCCAACGTCCTGACTTTC. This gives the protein CASSPGTGISGANVLTF.

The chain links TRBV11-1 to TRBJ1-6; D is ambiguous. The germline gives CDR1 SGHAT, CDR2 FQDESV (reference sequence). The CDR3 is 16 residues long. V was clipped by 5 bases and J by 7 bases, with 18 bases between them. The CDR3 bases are TGTGCCAGCAGCGCGCGGTCACTAACTTCAAATTCACCCCTCCACTTT. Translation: CASSARSLTSNSPLHF.

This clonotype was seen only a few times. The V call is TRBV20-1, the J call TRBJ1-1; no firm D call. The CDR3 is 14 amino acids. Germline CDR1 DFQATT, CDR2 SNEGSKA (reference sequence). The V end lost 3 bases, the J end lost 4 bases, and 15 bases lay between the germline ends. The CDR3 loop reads CSARGLVSTTEAFF. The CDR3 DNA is TGCAGTGCTAGGGGCCTCGTCTCTACCACTGAAGCTTTCTTT.

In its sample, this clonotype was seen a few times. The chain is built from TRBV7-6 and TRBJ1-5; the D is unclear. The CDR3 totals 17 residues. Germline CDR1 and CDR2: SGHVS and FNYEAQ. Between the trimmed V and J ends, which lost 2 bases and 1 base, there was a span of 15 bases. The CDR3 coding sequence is TGTGCCAGCAGCTTAAGGGCAGCAACCCCCAGCAATCAGCCCCAGCATTTT. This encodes CASSLRAATPSNQPQHF.

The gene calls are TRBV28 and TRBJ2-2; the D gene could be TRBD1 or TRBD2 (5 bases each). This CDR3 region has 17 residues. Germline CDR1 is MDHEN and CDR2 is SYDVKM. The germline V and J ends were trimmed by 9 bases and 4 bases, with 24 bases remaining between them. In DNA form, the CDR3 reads TGTGCCAGTTTACTCTGGGCGGCAGGGAGTGCCACCGGGGAGCTGTTTTTT. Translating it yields CASLLWAAGSATGELFF.

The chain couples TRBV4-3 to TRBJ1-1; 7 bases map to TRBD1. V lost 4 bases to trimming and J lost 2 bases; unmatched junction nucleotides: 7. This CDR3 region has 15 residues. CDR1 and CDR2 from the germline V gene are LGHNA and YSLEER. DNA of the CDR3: TGCGCCAGCAGCCTGGAGACAGGGTATAACACTGAAGCTTTCTTT. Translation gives CASSLETGYNTEAFF.